This record looks at one TCR beta chain sequence and its context. The entry originates in a study of control samples from healthy donors and cancer patients. V lost 4 bases and J lost 1, with 18 bases in between. Per the germline V gene, CDR1 is SGHNT and CDR2 is YYREEE (reference sequence). The CDR3 has 16 residues. The assay was immunoSEQ multiplex PCR, and TCRdb's table has in-frame clones only and misses some. The table shows roughly 150,000 clones, with around 90% occurring only once. This chain joins TRBV5-4 and TRBJ2-7; D might be TRBD2 (6 bases). This TCR was recovered from a man younger than 30 in good health. The sample taken for sequencing was blood. The CDR3, as DNA: TGTGCCAGCAGCGTAGGCCTAACGGGGGTATCCTACGAGCAGTACTTC. This gives the protein CASSVGLTGVSYEQYF.